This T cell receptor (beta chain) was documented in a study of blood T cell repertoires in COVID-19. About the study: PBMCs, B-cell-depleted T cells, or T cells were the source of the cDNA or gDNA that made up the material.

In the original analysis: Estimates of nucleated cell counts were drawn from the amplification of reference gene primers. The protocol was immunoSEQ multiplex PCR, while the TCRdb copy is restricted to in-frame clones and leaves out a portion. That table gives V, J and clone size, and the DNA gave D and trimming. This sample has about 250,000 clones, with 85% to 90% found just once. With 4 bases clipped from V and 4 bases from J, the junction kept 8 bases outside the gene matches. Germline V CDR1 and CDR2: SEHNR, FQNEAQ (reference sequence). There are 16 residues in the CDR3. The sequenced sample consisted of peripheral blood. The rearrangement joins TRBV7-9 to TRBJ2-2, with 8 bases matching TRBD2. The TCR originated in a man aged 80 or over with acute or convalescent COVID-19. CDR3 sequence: CASSSPGGATTGELFF. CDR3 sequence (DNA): TGTGCCAGCAGCTCCCCGGGGGGGGCGACCACCGGGGAGCTGTTTTTT.